Listed below are T cell receptor beta chains from one sample, sequenced in a study of blood T cell repertoires in COVID-19. Sequencing used immunoSEQ multiplex PCR; TCRdb keeps in-frame clones, though not all of them. The sample yields 130,000 to 150,000 clones, over 70% seen once. The sequenced material came from peripheral blood. These receptor sequences come from a woman between 50 and 59 years old with acute or convalescent COVID-19. Both conserved end residues are trimmed from each CDR3. Each record gives: V gene, J gene, CDR3 protein.

>TRBV6-6|TRBJ2-7
ASSYSTGGYEQY
>TRBV28|TRBJ1-6
ASTLRGASRHSPLH
>TRBV29-1|TRBJ2-2
SVELANTGELF
>TRBV19|TRBJ1-6
ASSIYSQAGNSPLH
>TRBV19|TRBJ1-6
ASSIQGSYNSPLH
>TRBV28|TRBJ1-3
ASRAALSGNTIY
>TRBV9|TRBJ2-7
ASSAQATGYYEQY
>TRBV6-6|TRBJ2-7
ASSYDRASSYEQY
>TRBV28|TRBJ1-5
ASSLYPRVGNQPQH
>TRBV18|TRBJ1-1
ASSPRGGQTEAF
>TRBV28|TRBJ1-5
ASTGGNQPQH
>TRBV18|TRBJ2-7
ASSPIPGQASYEQY
>TRBV6-5|TRBJ1-2
ASSYLRTGGGYGYT
>TRBV7-9|TRBJ2-3
ASSFYPRDTDTQY
>TRBV13|TRBJ1-5
ARWTASNQPQH
>TRBV12-5|TRBJ1-5
ASAPIGGGQPQH
>TRBV3-1/TRBV3-2|TRBJ2-1
ASSPTGTASPNEQF
>TRBV11-2|TRBJ1-2
ASRSGTSYGYT
>TRBV5-1|TRBJ2-2
ASSPGTRAIGELF
>TRBV19|TRBJ2-7
ASSIAGGTYEQY
>TRBV5-4|TRBJ1-3
ASSLGQGGNTIY
>TRBV3-1/TRBV3-2|TRBJ1-1
ASAPTGNTEAF
>TRBV15|TRBJ1-1
ATSRARVEGTEAF
>TRBV10-1|TRBJ1-2
ASTLDSFYGYT
>TRBV27|TRBJ1-1
ASSLGGGYTEAF
>TRBV6-1|TRBJ1-6
ASSEQDNSPLH
>TRBV7-3|TRBJ2-1
ASSSGTSGHNEQF
>TRBV7-9|TRBJ1-4
ASSLEGTGREKLF
>TRBV6-5|TRBJ1-3
ASSYKGEGKGNTIY
>TRBV6-5|TRBJ2-5
ASSYSYRGQGETQY
>TRBV3-1/TRBV3-2|TRBJ2-7
ASSVRASGGGYEQY
>TRBV6-5|TRBJ1-4
ASSYHDSREKLF
>TRBV19|TRBJ1-2
ASRLWTGAGYGYT
>TRBV25-1|TRBJ1-6
ASKAGTVNSPLH
>TRBV9|TRBJ2-7
ASSVSGSRDEQY
>TRBV10-1|TRBJ2-3
ASSSGGTSGTDTQY
>TRBV27|TRBJ2-1
ASSFSSGGLSYNEQF
>TRBV25-1|TRBJ2-2
ASSGRRQENTGELF
>TRBV11-1|TRBJ2-3
ASSFRVTQY
>TRBV7-2|TRBJ1-2
ASSSGQGVYGYT
>TRBV5-1|TRBJ2-3
ASSSTGGGTDTQY
>TRBV20-1|TRBJ2-3
SALEDTQY
>TRBV9|TRBJ1-6
ASSPPFGGDSPLH
>TRBV5-1|TRBJ2-3
ASSLAIETDTQY
>TRBV18|TRBJ1-1
ASSTDLNTEAF
>TRBV6-4|TRBJ2-1
ASSRSGGGYYNEQF
>TRBV2|TRBJ1-4
ASGRDRDEKLF
>TRBV30|TRBJ1-2
AWLTGARGGHYGYT
>TRBV3-1/TRBV3-2|TRBJ2-7
ASSQSRFYEQY
>TRBV18|TRBJ2-3
ASSPPTGTRNTQY
>TRBV5-4|TRBJ1-1
ASSAQVLLNTEAF
>TRBV7-9|TRBJ2-7
ASSKGPDEQY
>TRBV2|TRBJ1-2
AAAGAGLIGYT
>TRBV15|TRBJ2-7
ATSRAGGAYEQY
>TRBV14|TRBJ1-1
ASSQGARAF
>TRBV3-1/TRBV3-2|TRBJ1-2
ASSQGQGPNYGYT
>TRBV7-2|TRBJ2-2
ASSFQEARAGELF
>TRBV3-1/TRBV3-2|TRBJ1-6
ASSPRQVSESPLH